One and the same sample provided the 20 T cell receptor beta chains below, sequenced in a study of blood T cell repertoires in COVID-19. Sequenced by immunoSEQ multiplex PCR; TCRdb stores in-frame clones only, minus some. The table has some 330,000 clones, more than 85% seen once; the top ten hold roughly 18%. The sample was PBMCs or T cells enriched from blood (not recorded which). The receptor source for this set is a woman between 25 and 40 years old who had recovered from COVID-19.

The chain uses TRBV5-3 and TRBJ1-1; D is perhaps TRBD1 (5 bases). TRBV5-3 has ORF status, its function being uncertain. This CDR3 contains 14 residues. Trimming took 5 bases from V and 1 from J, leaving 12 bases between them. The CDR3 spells CARRAGRGNTEAFF. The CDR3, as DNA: TGTGCCAGAAGAGCGGGACGCGGGAACACTGAAGCTTTCTTT.

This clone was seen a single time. The CDR3: CASSGGQGNSYEQYF. CDR3 coding DNA: TGTGCCAGCAGCGGAGGACAGGGAAACTCCTACGAGCAGTACTTC. J is TRBJ2-7 and V is TRBV9, with TRBD1 matching over 8 bases. Germline-derived CDR1 and CDR2 are SGDLS and YYNGEE. With 3 bases clipped from V and 0 bases from J, the junction kept 5 bases outside the gene matches. The CDR3 has 15 amino acids.

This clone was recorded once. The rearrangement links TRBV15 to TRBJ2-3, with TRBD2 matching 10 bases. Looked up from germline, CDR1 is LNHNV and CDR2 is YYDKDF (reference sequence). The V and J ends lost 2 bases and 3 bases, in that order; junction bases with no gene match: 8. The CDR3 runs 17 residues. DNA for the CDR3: TGTGCCACCAGCAGATTAATCAGCGGGAGGGTGACAGATACGCAGTATTTT. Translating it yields CATSRLISGRVTDTQYF.

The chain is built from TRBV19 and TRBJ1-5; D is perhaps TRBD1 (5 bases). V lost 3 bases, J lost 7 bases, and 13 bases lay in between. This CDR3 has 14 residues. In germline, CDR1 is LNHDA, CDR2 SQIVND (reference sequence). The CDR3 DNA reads TGTGCCAGTAGTATCGGAGGGGTTCAGCAGCCCCAGCATTTT. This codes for CASSIGGVQQPQHF. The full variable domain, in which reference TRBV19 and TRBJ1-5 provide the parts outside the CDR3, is DGGITQSPKYLFRKEGQNVTLSCEQNLNHDAMYWYRQDPGQGLRLIYYSQIVNDFQKGDIAEGYSVSREKKESFPLTVTSAQKNPTAFYLCASSIGGVQQPQHFGDGTRLSIL.

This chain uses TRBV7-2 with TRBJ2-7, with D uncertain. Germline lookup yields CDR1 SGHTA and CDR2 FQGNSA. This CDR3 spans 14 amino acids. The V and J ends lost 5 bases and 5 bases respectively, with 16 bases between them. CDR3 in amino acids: CASSRQTVIDEQYF. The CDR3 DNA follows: TGTGCCAGCAGCCGTCAAACAGTGATCGACGAGCAGTACTTC.

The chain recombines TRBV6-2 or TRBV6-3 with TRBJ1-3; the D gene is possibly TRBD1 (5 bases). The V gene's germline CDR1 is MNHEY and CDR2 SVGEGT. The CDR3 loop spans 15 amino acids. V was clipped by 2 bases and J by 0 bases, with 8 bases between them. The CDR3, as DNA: TGTGCCAGCAGTTACGGCGGGACCTCTGGAAACACCATATATTTT. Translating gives CASSYGGTSGNTIYF.

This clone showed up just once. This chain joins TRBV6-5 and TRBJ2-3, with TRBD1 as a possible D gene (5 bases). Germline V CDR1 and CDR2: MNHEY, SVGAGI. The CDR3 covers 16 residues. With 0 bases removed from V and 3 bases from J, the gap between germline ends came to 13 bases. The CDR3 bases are TGTGCCAGCAGTTACTCGGCAGGGCCAGTGACAGATACGCAGTATTTT. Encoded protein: CASSYSAGPVTDTQYF.

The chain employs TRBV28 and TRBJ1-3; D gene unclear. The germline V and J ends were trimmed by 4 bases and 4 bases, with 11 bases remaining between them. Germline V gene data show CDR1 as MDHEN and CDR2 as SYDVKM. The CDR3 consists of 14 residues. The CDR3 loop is CASSSEGVGNTIYF. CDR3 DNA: TGTGCCAGCAGTTCAGAGGGTGTGGGAAACACCATATATTTT.

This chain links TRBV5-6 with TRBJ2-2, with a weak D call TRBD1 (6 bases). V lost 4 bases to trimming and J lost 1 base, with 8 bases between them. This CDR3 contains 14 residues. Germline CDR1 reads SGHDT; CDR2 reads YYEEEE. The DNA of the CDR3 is TGTGCCAGCAGCCTGGACAGGAACACCGGGGAGCTGTTTTTT. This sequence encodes CASSLDRNTGELFF.

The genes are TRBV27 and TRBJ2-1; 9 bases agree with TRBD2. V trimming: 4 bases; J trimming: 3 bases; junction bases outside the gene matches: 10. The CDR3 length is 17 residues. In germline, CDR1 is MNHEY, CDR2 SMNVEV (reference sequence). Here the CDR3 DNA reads TGTGCCAGCAGTTCCATCCAAGCGGGGGGACACTACAATGAGCAGTTCTTC. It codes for CASSSIQAGGHYNEQFF.

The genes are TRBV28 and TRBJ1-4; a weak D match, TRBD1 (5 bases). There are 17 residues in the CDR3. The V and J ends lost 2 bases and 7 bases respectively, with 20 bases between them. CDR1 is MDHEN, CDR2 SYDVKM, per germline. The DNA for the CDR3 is TGTGCCAGCAGTTTAGAAGGGTCGGGGGTCGGAACTGAAAAACTGTTTTTT. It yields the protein CASSLEGSGVGTEKLFF.

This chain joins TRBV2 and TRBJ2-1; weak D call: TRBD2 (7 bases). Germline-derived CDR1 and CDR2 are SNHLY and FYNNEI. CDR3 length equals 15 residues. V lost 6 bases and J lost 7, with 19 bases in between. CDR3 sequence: CASRIGLGGWNEQFF. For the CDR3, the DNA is TGTGCCAGCAGGATCGGACTAGGGGGATGGAATGAGCAGTTCTTC.

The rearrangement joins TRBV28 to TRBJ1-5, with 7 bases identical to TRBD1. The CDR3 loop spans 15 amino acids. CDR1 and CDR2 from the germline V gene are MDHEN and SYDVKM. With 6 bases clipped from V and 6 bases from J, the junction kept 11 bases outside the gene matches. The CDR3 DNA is TGTGCCAGCAGCCAAAATACAGGGGTGGGTCAGCCCCAGCATTTT. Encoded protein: CASSQNTGVGQPQHF.

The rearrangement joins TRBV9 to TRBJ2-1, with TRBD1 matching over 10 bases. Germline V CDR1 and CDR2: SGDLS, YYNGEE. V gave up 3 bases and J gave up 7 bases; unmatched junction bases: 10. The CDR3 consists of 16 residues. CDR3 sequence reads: CASSEGADRGGNEQFF. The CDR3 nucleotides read TGTGCCAGCAGCGAAGGAGCGGACAGGGGGGGAAATGAGCAGTTCTTC. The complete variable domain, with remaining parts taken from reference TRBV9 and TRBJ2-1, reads DSGVTQTPKHLITATGQRVTLRCSPRSGDLSVYWYQQSLDQGLQFLIQYYNGEERAKGNILERFSAQQFPDLHSELNLSSLELGDSALYFCASSEGADRGGNEQFFGPGTRLTVL.

DNA of the CDR3: TGTGCCACCAGTGATTTCGGGCTAGCGGGGGCCAACCAAGAGACCCAGTACTTC. Amino acid sequence: CATSDFGLAGANQETQYF. The chain carries TRBV24-1 and TRBJ2-5, with TRBD2 matching 10 bases. This CDR3 comprises 18 residues. V dropped 1 base and J dropped 0; count of bases not matched to a gene: 7. Germline V CDR1 and CDR2: KGHDR, SFDVKD.

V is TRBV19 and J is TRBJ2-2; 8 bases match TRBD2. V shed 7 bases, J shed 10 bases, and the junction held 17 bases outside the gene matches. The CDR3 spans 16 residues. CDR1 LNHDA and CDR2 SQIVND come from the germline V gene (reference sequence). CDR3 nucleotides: TGTGCCAGTACTCCCTGGTCGGGAGGGCCGTCCGCGGAGCTGTTTTTT. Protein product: CASTPWSGGPSAELFF.

In DNA form, the CDR3 reads TGTGCCACCAGGATAGGGGCTGTCACAGATACGCAGTATTTT. This sequence encodes CATRIGAVTDTQYF. This sequence joins TRBV15 and TRBJ2-3, with a possible D match to TRBD1 (5 bases). The V gene lost 6 bases and the J gene lost 2 bases, with 12 bases spanning the gap. Per the germline V gene, CDR1 is LNHNV and CDR2 is YYDKDF (reference sequence). This CDR3 region has 14 residues.

The CDR3 here is CATSRDRGLRNEKLFF. The DNA for the CDR3 is TGTGCCACCAGCAGAGATAGGGGACTCAGAAATGAAAAACTGTTTTTT. The chain is built from TRBV15 and TRBJ1-4, with D possibly being TRBD1 (5 bases). The CDR3 runs to 16 residues. V was pared by 0 bases and J by 5 bases, with 13 bases between. Germline values: CDR1 LNHNV, CDR2 YYDKDF (reference sequence).

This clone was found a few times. CDR3 amino acids: CASSPPGTLYGYTF. In DNA, the CDR3 is TGTGCCAGCAGCCCTCCCGGGACACTGTATGGCTACACCTTC. The rearrangement joins TRBV11-2 to TRBJ1-2; D possibly corresponds to TRBD1 (6 bases). Trimming removed 5 bases from V and 5 bases from J, with 15 bases in between. The CDR3 extends over 14 amino acids. The germline CDR1 and CDR2 sequences are SGHAT and FQNNGV.

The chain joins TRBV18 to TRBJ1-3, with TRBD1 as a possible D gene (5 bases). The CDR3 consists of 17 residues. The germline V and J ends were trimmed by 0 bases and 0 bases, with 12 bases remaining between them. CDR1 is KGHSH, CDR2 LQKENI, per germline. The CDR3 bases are TGTGCCAGCTCACCACCGGCCAGGGCAAGCTCTGGAAACACCATATATTTT. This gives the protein CASSPPARASSGNTIYF.